The rows below give T cell receptor beta chains drawn from one sample of a study of OX40 agonist ivuxolimab in advanced cancers. Measured with immunoSEQ multiplex PCR; TCRdb has only the in-frame clones, and not every one. The sample consists of about 96,000 clones, 90% of them appearing once. Source: CD4+ or CD8+ T cells sorted from blood, taken in a trial of the OX40 agonist ivuxolimab. These receptors originate from an adult with an advanced solid tumor such as melanoma, head and neck, liver or kidney cancer. CDR3s include the opening cysteine and the closing phenylalanine or tryptophan. The order of the fields is D gene, V gene, CDR3 length, J gene, clone size, CDR3 protein, CDR3 DNA. A D gene is named only where the DNA matches it firmly. The listing skips clone size in some rows; elsewhere it reads once, few, many or a size class.

TRBD1	TRBV5-6	14	TRBJ2-7	NA	CASSMDRGLGEQYF	TGTGCCAGCAGCATGGACAGGGGGCTGGGCGAGCAGTACTTC
NA	TRBV6-1	16	TRBJ2-1	NA	CASSALTSSIWNEQFF	TGTGCCAGCAGTGCCTTGACTAGTTCTATTTGGAATGAGCAGTTCTTC
NA	TRBV19	13	TRBJ1-1	NA	CASSIGQGPEAFF	TGTGCCAGTAGTATTGGGCAGGGTCCTGAAGCTTTCTTT
TRBD2	TRBV7-6	16	TRBJ2-2	NA	CASSLVLAANTGELFF	TGTGCCAGCAGCTTAGTCCTAGCGGCGAACACCGGGGAGCTGTTTTTT
NA	TRBV4-3	17	TRBJ2-2	NA	CASSQEKATPNTGELFF	TGCGCCAGCAGCCAAGAAAAAGCTACTCCGAACACCGGGGAGCTGTTTTTT
NA	TRBV11-3	17	TRBJ1-2	NA	CASSLDELKGETDGYTF	TGTGCCAGCAGCTTAGACGAGTTGAAGGGAGAAACTGATGGCTACACCTTC
NA	TRBV4-3	15	TRBJ2-1	NA	CASSQDPRRGNEQFF	TGCGCCAGCAGCCAAGATCCCCGGCGCGGTAATGAGCAGTTCTTC
TRBD2	TRBV7-3	17	TRBJ2-3	NA	CASSFQAGGVSADTQYF	TGTGCCAGCAGCTTTCAAGCGGGAGGCGTTTCGGCAGATACGCAGTATTTT
TRBD1	TRBV5-1	14	TRBJ2-2	NA	CASTNRTGAGELFF	TGCGCCAGCACGAATAGGACAGGGGCCGGGGAGCTGTTTTTT
TRBD2	TRBV28	14	TRBJ2-5	NA	CASSSTTSGRAQYF	TGTGCCAGCAGCTCCACGACTAGCGGGAGGGCCCAGTACTTC
NA	TRBV9	16	TRBJ2-1	NA	CASSVDPSVNSNEQFF	TGTGCCAGCAGCGTAGATCCTAGCGTCAACTCCAATGAGCAGTTCTTC
TRBD1	TRBV5-1	15	TRBJ1-4	NA	CASSFWDRSNEKLFF	TGCGCCAGCAGCTTTTGGGACAGATCTAATGAAAAACTGTTTTTT
NA	TRBV7-3	15	TRBJ2-1	NA	CASSQGDSGLNEQFF	TGTGCCAGCAGCCAGGGGGACTCTGGTTTGAATGAGCAGTTCTTC
TRBD1	TRBV19	16	TRBJ1-2	NA	CASSLPGQGALYGYTF	TGTGCCAGTAGTTTACCGGGACAGGGGGCTCTCTATGGCTACACCTTC
NA	TRBV6-1	13	TRBJ1-2	few	CASIPGAGAGYTF	TGTGCCAGCATCCCGGGGGCAGGGGCTGGCTACACCTTC
TRBD2	TRBV29-1	12	TRBJ2-5	NA	CSVDLAGETQYF	TGCAGCGTTGACTTAGCGGGAGAGACCCAGTACTTC
TRBD1	TRBV30	15	TRBJ1-5	NA	CAWSVGTDSNQPQHF	TGTGCCTGGAGTGTGGGGACAGATAGCAATCAGCCCCAGCATTTT
TRBD1	TRBV4-3	15	TRBJ1-5	NA	CASSQEGTGVWPQHF	TGCGCCAGCAGCCAAGAAGGAACAGGGGTTTGGCCCCAGCATTTT
NA	TRBV7-2	14	TRBJ2-7	once	CASSVVGLSYEQYF	TGTGCCAGCAGCGTGGTGGGTCTTTCCTACGAGCAGTACTTC
NA	TRBV9	15	TRBJ2-1	NA	CASSVGRGWYNEQFF	TGTGCCAGCAGCGTAGGTAGGGGTTGGTACAATGAGCAGTTCTTC
NA	TRBV6-5	11	TRBJ2-5	NA	CASSYGRVMYF	TGTGCCAGCAGTTACGGAAGGGTTATGTACTTC
TRBD1	TRBV11-1	14	TRBJ2-5	NA	CASSAGTGQETQYF	TGTGCCAGCAGCGCTGGGACAGGACAAGAGACCCAGTACTTC
TRBD2	TRBV9	15	TRBJ2-1	NA	CASSVGLAGGSEQFF	TGTGCCAGCAGCGTAGGGCTGGCGGGAGGAAGTGAGCAGTTCTTC
NA	TRBV7-3	14	TRBJ2-3	NA	CASSLTAWADTQYF	TGTGCCAGCAGCTTAACCGCCTGGGCAGATACGCAGTATTTT
TRBD2	TRBV5-1	15	TRBJ2-1	NA	CASSVGTSGLNEQFF	TGCGCCAGCAGTGTTGGGACTAGCGGGCTCAATGAGCAGTTCTTC
TRBD1	TRBV7-2	14	TRBJ1-2	NA	CASSFYRDRGVDTF	TGTGCCAGCAGCTTTTATAGGGACAGGGGAGTGGACACCTTC
TRBD1	TRBV29-1	13	TRBJ2-2	NA	CSVYQTGDGELFF	TGCAGCGTCTACCAGACAGGGGACGGGGAGCTGTTTTTT
NA	TRBV19	16	TRBJ1-5	few	CASSIVHRTRNQPQHF	TGTGCCAGTAGTATAGTCCACAGGACCAGAAATCAGCCCCAGCATTTT
NA	TRBV7-2	13	TRBJ1-2	NA	CASSSPGPPGYTF	TGTGCCAGCAGCTCTCCGGGCCCCCCTGGCTACACCTTC
TRBD2	TRBV7-7	20	TRBJ2-2	NA	CASSLAITSGSRGNTGELFF	TGTGCTAGCAGCTTAGCGATCACTAGCGGGAGTCGCGGGAACACCGGGGAGCTGTTTTTT
NA	TRBV16	15	TRBJ1-1	NA	CASSQSWRAETEAFF	TGTGCCAGCAGCCAATCCTGGAGGGCTGAAACTGAAGCTTTCTTT
NA	TRBV2	17	TRBJ1-5	NA	CASSARERGGGHQPQHF	TGTGCCAGCTCCGCCCGGGAACGGGGTGGAGGGCATCAGCCCCAGCATTTT